What follows are 6 T cell receptor beta chains derived from one specimen sequenced in a study of cytomegalovirus exposure and HLA in healthy donors. Both 60 Vbeta primers and 13 Jbeta primers went into the PCR. The protocol was immunoSEQ multiplex PCR, while the TCRdb copy is restricted to in-frame clones and leaves out a portion. The sample carries around 200,000 clones, about four fifths recorded once. The specimen sequenced was PBMCs. The receptors shown here come from a woman aged 45-65 years in good health and CMV-seropositive.

The V call is TRBV23-1, the J call TRBJ2-3, with TRBD1 matching over 7 bases. TRBV23-1 falls under the ORF class, with uncertain function. There are 17 residues in the CDR3. V lost 2 bases and J lost 3; bases outside the gene matches: 11. CDR3 in DNA: TGCGCCAGCAGTCAACGGCGGTCAGGGGGTTCGACAGATACGCAGTATTTT. It is translated as CASSQRRSGGSTDTQYF.

The rearrangement joins TRBV28 to TRBJ2-3; 8 nucleotides match TRBD1. This CDR3 is built from 14 residues. Germline V gene sequence: CDR1 MDHEN, CDR2 SYDVKM. J lost 0 bases, V lost 8 bases, and 4 bases had no gene match. DNA for the CDR3: TGTGCCAGCCGGACAGGGACTAGCACAGATACGCAGTATTTT. Amino acid sequence: CASRTGTSTDTQYF.

This chain connects TRBV4-1 to TRBJ1-6, with 8 bases that match TRBD1. Germline assignment: CDR1 MGHRA and CDR2 YSYEKL. With V trimmed by 3 bases and J by 8 bases, 9 bases remained unmatched. The CDR3 has 16 amino acids. Written as DNA, the CDR3 is TGCGCCAGCAGCCAGGGGTGGACAGGGCTTTATTCACCCCTCCACTTT. Its protein is CASSQGWTGLYSPLHF.

With regard to this clone: The same CDR3 is also encoded by other DNA sequences in this sample. This chain joins TRBV11-2 and TRBJ1-1, with D hard to call. Trimming took off 1 base at V and 1 base at J, with 10 bases between the two ends. Germline CDR1 and CDR2: SGHAT and FQNNGV. CDR3 length: 15 residues. The CDR3 loop reads CASSLVGGGNTEAFF. The DNA of the CDR3 is TGTGCCAGCAGCTTAGTTGGCGGAGGGAACACTGAAGCTTTCTTT.

V gene TRBV7-3 combines with J gene TRBJ2-2; 7 bases match TRBD1. Germline CDR1 reads SGHTA; CDR2 reads FQGTGA. The ends lost 3 bases at V and 4 bases at J; junction bases unmatched: 8. The CDR3 is 16 residues long. The CDR3 loop is CASSFLGGAGTGELFF. The DNA for the CDR3 is TGTGCCAGCAGCTTCCTAGGGGGCGCCGGCACCGGGGAGCTGTTTTTT.

The chain recombines TRBV30 with TRBJ2-5, with D possibly TRBD2 on 5 matching bases. CDR1 is GTSNPN and CDR2 is SVGIG in the germline V gene (reference sequence). This CDR3 is built from 14 residues. V lost 0 bases, J lost 7 bases, and 15 bases lay in between. The CDR3 spells CAWSVLGQAGTQYF. For the CDR3, the DNA is TGTGCCTGGAGTGTACTAGGGCAGGCTGGGACCCAGTACTTC. Full variable domain (remainder filled in from reference TRBV30 and TRBJ2-5): SQTIHQWPATLVQPVGSPLSLECTVEGTSNPNLYWYRQAAGRGLQLLFYSVGIGQISSEVPQNLSASRPQDRQFILSSKKLLLSDSGFYLCAWSVLGQAGTQYFGPGTRLLVL.